This TCR beta chain was recorded in a study of response to subunit inactivated influenza vaccine. TCRdb passed the RT-PCR reads through MiXCR, listing each CDR3 protein once. The table has about 700,000 distinct CDR3 sequences, 14% seen once; the top ten hold 7.5% to 8%. This clonotype turned up a few times. The CDR3 has 14 residues. V gave up 7 bases and J gave up 3 bases, with 15 bases separating them. Sample: PBMCs from blood, taken 14 to 15 days before vaccination. The chain links TRBV12-3 or TRBV12-4 to TRBJ2-5; D gene unclear. The clonotype was recovered from a man aged 50 or older who received an inactivated influenza vaccine. DNA for the CDR3: TGTGCCAGCACCTCGGCCCCCGTGGAAGAGACCCAGTACTTC. As protein: CASTSAPVEETQYF.